The 2 T cell receptor beta chains reported below all come from one sample, sequenced in a study of shared clonotypes between healthy human individuals. Profiled with immunoSEQ multiplex PCR; TCRdb holds only in-frame clones, not every one. The table lists 850,000 to 1,100,000 clones, approximately 80% of them singletons. Sequences were obtained from memory CD4+ T cells from PBMCs. Subset reported: CD45RA-negative fraction. The origin of the receptors is a man aged 18 to 30 in good health. Some clones in this sample may be carry-over from other donors' samples.

In DNA, the CDR3 is TGTGCCAGCACCCCTCCGGGGGGGCAGGAGACCCAGTACTTC. It is translated as CASTPPGGQETQYF. The chain joins TRBV6-6 to TRBJ2-5; 8 bases are a match to TRBD2. The J segment lost 5 bases and the V segment lost 7 bases, leaving 9 bases of the junction unmatched. The CDR3 spans 14 residues. Germline-derived CDR1 and CDR2 are MNHNY and SVGAGI (reference sequence).

The rearrangement joins TRBV21-1 to TRBJ2-5. TRBV21-1 has pseudogene status. CDR3 length equals 14 residues. CDR3 in DNA: TGTGCCAGCAGCAAAGTGGCAGGGACCGAGACCCAGTACTTC. This gives the protein CASSKVAGTETQYF.